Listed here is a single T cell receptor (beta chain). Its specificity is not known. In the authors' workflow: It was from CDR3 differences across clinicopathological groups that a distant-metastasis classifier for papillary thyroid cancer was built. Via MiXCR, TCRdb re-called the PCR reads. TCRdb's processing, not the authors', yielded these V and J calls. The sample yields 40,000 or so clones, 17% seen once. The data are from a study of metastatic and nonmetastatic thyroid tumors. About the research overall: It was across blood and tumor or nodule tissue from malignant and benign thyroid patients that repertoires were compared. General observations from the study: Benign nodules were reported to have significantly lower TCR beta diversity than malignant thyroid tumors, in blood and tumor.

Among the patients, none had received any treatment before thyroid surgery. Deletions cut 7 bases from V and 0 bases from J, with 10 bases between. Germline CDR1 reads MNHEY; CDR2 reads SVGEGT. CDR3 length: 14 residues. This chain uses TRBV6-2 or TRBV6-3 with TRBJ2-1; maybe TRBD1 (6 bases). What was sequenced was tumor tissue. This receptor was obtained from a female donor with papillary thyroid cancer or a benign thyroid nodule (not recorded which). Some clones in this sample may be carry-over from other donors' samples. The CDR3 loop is CASTGASSYNEQFF. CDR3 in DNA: TGTGCCAGCACAGGGGCTAGCTCCTACAATGAGCAGTTCTTC.